Listed below are T cell receptor beta chains from one sample, sequenced in a study of T cells in localized non-small cell lung cancer. Profiled with immunoSEQ multiplex PCR; TCRdb holds only in-frame clones, not every one. This repertoire shows approximately 61,000 clones, 86% found once; its top ten account for approximately 5.6%. The source was peripheral blood, collected before any cancer treatment. The receptors derive from a woman aged 40-69 years with stage I lung adenocarcinoma. The CDR3 runs from the conserved cysteine through the conserved F or W.

J gene	CDR3 length	V gene	CDR3 protein
TRBJ1-4	12	TRBV19	CASSPREEKLFF
TRBJ1-1	16	TRBV6-6	CASSPFSETGVTEAFF
TRBJ1-6	15	TRBV30	CAWSVGPVRGSPLHF
TRBJ2-7	13	TRBV11-2	CASSPRPSYEQYF
TRBJ2-7	11	TRBV29-1	CSVEGGHEQYF
TRBJ1-4	16	TRBV7-9	CASSWGQDRDNEKLFF
TRBJ1-6	14	TRBV19	CASGSGTGNSPLHF
TRBJ1-5	19	TRBV28	CASITSTGSSLGANQPQHF
TRBJ2-3	16	TRBV10-1	CASSESGGGYADTQYF
TRBJ1-5	14	TRBV7-2	CASSLDRGGQPQHF
TRBJ2-1	19	TRBV4-3	CASSQDHGPGQRFYNEQFF
TRBJ1-1	12	TRBV29-1	CSVNQGRTEAFF
TRBJ1-1	13	TRBV29-1	CSAKHQLNTEAFF
TRBJ1-2	13	TRBV7-2	CASGPGGPGGYTF
TRBJ2-7	12	TRBV4-1	CASSQDLFEQYF
TRBJ1-2	16	TRBV7-2	CASSSLTGMTNYGYTF
TRBJ1-1	14	TRBV9	CASSVDAQNTEAFF
TRBJ2-1	15	TRBV6-5	CASMTSENSYNEQFF
TRBJ1-1	13	TRBV4-3	CASSQDPSSQAFF
TRBJ1-2	17	TRBV19	CASSVPGQGLLSYGYTF
TRBJ1-3	13	TRBV10-3	CAITRQGENTIYF
TRBJ2-1	17	TRBV19	CASSQWGGGSSYNEQFF
TRBJ2-7	11	TRBV15	CATSGSYEQYF
TRBJ1-1	14	TRBV5-1	CASSMGRGNTEAFF
TRBJ1-1	14	TRBV7-9	CASSLSPRDTEAFF
TRBJ2-7	15	TRBV4-2	CASSQDMGRNYEQYF
TRBJ2-7	12	TRBV19	CASSISLGEQYF
TRBJ2-7	14	TRBV6-5	CASSYSGDPYEQYF
TRBJ1-4	18	TRBV6-1	CASSEHAPPTGLNEKLFF
TRBJ2-2	14	TRBV4-2	CASSPLGGGGELFF
TRBJ2-1	17	TRBV4-2	CASSQDGQGGSYNEQFF
TRBJ1-2	13	TRBV10-3	CAISSSGGAGYTF
TRBJ1-1	13	TRBV7-3	CASSLIQGGEAFF
TRBJ2-1	14	TRBV29-1	CSVKDRSSYNEQFF
TRBJ1-1	17	TRBV5-1	CASSSSLPGALNTEAFF
TRBJ2-7	13	TRBV15	CATSRDLGYEQYF
TRBJ1-6	15	TRBV4-1	CASSQDFGVGSPLHF
TRBJ2-7	13	TRBV5-1	CASSLQETYEQYF
TRBJ2-2	15	TRBV11-2	CASSLDGQGPRELFF
TRBJ1-2	13	TRBV29-1	CSVDQGASYGYTF
TRBJ2-5	13	TRBV7-9	CASSLNREGTQYF
TRBJ1-4	15	TRBV4-2	CASSQAGTGEEKLFF
TRBJ1-2	15	TRBV5-1	CASSLGGLTGEGYTF